The 9 T cell receptor beta chains in this list originate from one sample, sequenced in a study of early T cells in non-severe SARS-CoV-2 infection. TCRdb re-derived calls from the 5' RACE reads in MiXCR, one entry per CDR3 protein. The sample consists of 30,000 to 40,000 distinct CDR3 sequences, roughly 4.5% of them appearing once. Sequencing was done on a sample of whole blood. These receptors were taken from an adult who was a healthcare worker with PCR-confirmed SARS-CoV-2 infection or an uninfected control (not recorded which).

This clonotype showed up many times. J is TRBJ2-5 and V is TRBV7-9; TRBD1 is a possible D gene (6 bases). V lost 3 bases and J 5 bases, leaving 10 bases between the germline ends. The CDR3 extends over 13 amino acids. Germline V lookup: CDR1 SEHNR, CDR2 FQNEAQ (reference sequence). The CDR3 sequence is CASSFGGGETQYF. DNA for the CDR3: TGTGCCAGCAGCTTTGGGGGCGGGGAGACCCAGTACTTC.

This clonotype has at least ten counts. The chain links TRBV20-1 to TRBJ1-1; D is ambiguous. V was pared by 3 bases and J by 1 base, with 12 bases between. Germline-derived CDR1 and CDR2 are DFQATT and SNEGSKA (reference sequence). The length of the CDR3 is 14 residues. CDR3: CSASDTSGNTEAFF. The CDR3 DNA follows: TGCAGTGCTAGCGACACCTCAGGGAACACTGAAGCTTTCTTT.

The rearrangement uses TRBV5-1 and TRBJ1-3, with D maybe TRBD1 (5 bases). V lost 3 bases and J lost 0, with 16 bases in between. The CDR3 loop spans 17 amino acids. Per germline, CDR1 SGHRS and CDR2 YFSETQ. The CDR3 here is CASSSAAGTISGNTIYF. The CDR3 DNA reads TGCGCCAGCAGCTCGGCCGCAGGGACGATCTCTGGAAACACCATATATTTT.

This clonotype was counted only a few times. The rearrangement links TRBV12-3 or TRBV12-4 to TRBJ2-3; 11 nucleotides agree with TRBD1. This CDR3 contains 14 residues. V lost 8 bases to trimming and J lost 4 bases; unmatched junction nucleotides: 5. This CDR3 is CASARDRGADTQYF. CDR3 nucleotides: TGTGCCAGCGCAAGGGACAGGGGGGCAGATACGCAGTATTTT.

This clonotype showed up many times. The chain joins TRBV7-2 to TRBJ2-3; 12 bases are a match to TRBD2. CDR1 and CDR2 from the germline V gene are SGHTA and FQGNSA. This CDR3 has 17 amino acids. Trimming took 3 bases from V and 4 from J; bases not matched to a gene: 8. The DNA of the CDR3 is TGTGCCAGCAGCTTGCCTACGGGACTAGCGGGTGCAGATACGCAGTATTTT. It translates to CASSLPTGLAGADTQYF. Together with reference TRBV7-2 and TRBJ2-3, the CDR3 gives the full variable domain: GAGVSQSPSNKVTEKGKDVELRCDPISGHTALYWYRQSLGQGLEFLIYFQGNSAPDKSGLPSDRFSAERTGGSVSTLTIQRTQQEDSAVYLCASSLPTGLAGADTQYFGPGTRLTVL.

In this sample, this clonotype turned up many times. The genes are TRBV28 and TRBJ2-2; TRBD2 is a possible D gene (6 bases). Germline V lookup: CDR1 MDHEN, CDR2 SYDVKM. The V end lost 1 base, the J end lost 13 bases, and 10 bases lay between the germline ends. The CDR3 totals 12 residues. The CDR3 DNA sequence: TGTGCCAGCAGTTTATCACAGACTAGGCTGTTTTTT. This gives the protein CASSLSQTRLFF.

This chain uses TRBV3-1 with TRBJ2-3, with D maybe TRBD2 (6 bases). Germline CDR1 is LGHDT and CDR2 is YNNKEL (reference sequence). The CDR3 has 13 residues. Trimming took 1 base from V and 5 from J, leaving 7 bases between them. The CDR3 protein is CASSQGRGDTQYF. The CDR3 DNA reads TGTGCCAGCAGCCAAGGGAGGGGAGATACGCAGTATTTT.

This clonotype has a count of ten or more. This chain joins TRBV7-9 and TRBJ1-2; 7 bases align to TRBD1. Looked up from germline, CDR1 is SEHNR and CDR2 is FQNEAQ (reference sequence). CDR3 length: 18 residues. Trimming at V came to 5 bases and at J to 2 bases, leaving 17 bases not matched to a gene. This CDR3 is CASSHLGAKTGLNYGYTF. DNA of the CDR3: TGTGCCAGCAGCCATTTGGGGGCGAAGACAGGGTTGAACTATGGCTACACCTTC.

This clonotype was counted only a few times. The rearrangement uses TRBV10-3 and TRBJ2-5; no definite D call. Germline V gene sequence: CDR1 ENHRY, CDR2 SYGVKD. Trimming removed 1 base from V and 5 bases from J, with 17 bases in between. This CDR3 has 16 residues. CDR3 bases: TGTGCCATCAGTGAGTTGGTGTCTAAAATTTCGGAGACCCAGTACTTC. It yields the protein CAISELVSKISETQYF.